Following are 11 T cell receptor beta chains from one sample sequenced in a study of blood T cell repertoires in COVID-19 (dated by TCRdb to 2020 to 2022). The library was prepared using the immunoSEQ multiplex PCR assay. What TCRdb holds here is the immuneACCESS table cut down to in-frame rearrangements. Part of the clones is not present; checked against another copy, under half of the missing clones reflect an unresolved V gene, and the others are unexplained. The sample has 300,000 to 400,000 clones on record, about 87% of them singletons. 2.3% of the sample is in the top ten clones. The sample consisted of peripheral blood. Source of these receptors: a woman aged 55-69 years with COVID-19, enrolled during active disease.

The sample holds one count of this clone. The V and J genes are TRBV6-5 and TRBJ2-1; no firm D call. CDR3 length equals 15 residues. Per germline, CDR1 MNHEY and CDR2 SVGAGI. Trimming pared 7 bases from V and 1 base from J, leaving 14 bases between. CDR3 DNA: TGTGCCAGCACCCTACCGTGGGCTTCCTACAATGAGCAGTTCTTC. The encoded protein is CASTLPWASYNEQFF.

This clone was picked up a small number of times. J is TRBJ1-5 and V is TRBV19, with unresolved D. CDR3 length: 14 amino acids. The germline CDR1 and CDR2 sequences are LNHDA and SQIVND (reference sequence). V was clipped by 7 bases and J by 5 bases, with 15 bases between them. Here the CDR3 reads CASNRDTDYQPQHF. CDR3 DNA: TGTGCCAGTAACCGAGACACGGATTATCAGCCCCAGCATTTT.

This chain connects TRBV7-9 to TRBJ1-1, with D possibly matching TRBD1 (5 bases). Germline CDR1 SEHNR, CDR2 FQNEAQ (reference sequence). Deletions cut 7 bases from V and 5 bases from J, with 17 bases between. The CDR3 runs 14 residues. The CDR3 DNA reads TGTGCCAGCAACCCCAACTCGGGGGGAACTGAAGCTTTCTTT. Protein product: CASNPNSGGTEAFF.

The chain recombines TRBV10-3 with TRBJ1-1, with D perhaps matching TRBD1 (6 bases). Trimming took 2 bases from V and 4 from J, leaving 14 bases between them. Germline V CDR1 and CDR2: ENHRY, SYGVKD. CDR3 length: 15 residues. CDR3 loop: CAISEPQGYFTEAFF. For the CDR3, the DNA is TGTGCCATCAGTGAGCCTCAGGGGTATTTCACTGAAGCTTTCTTT.

In this sample, this clone turned up once. V is TRBV11-2 and J is TRBJ2-5; 9 bases match TRBD1. The germline V gene has CDR1 SGHAT and CDR2 FQNNGV. With V trimmed by 6 bases and J by 4 bases, 3 bases remained unmatched. CDR3 length: 13 residues. The CDR3 reads CASRGQGGETQYF. The CDR3 DNA reads as TGTGCCAGCAGGGGACAGGGAGGAGAGACCCAGTACTTC.

The chain recombines TRBV10-3 with TRBJ1-4; unclear D gene. CDR1 and CDR2 (germline): ENHRY, SYGVKD. The germline V and J ends were trimmed by 8 bases and 0 bases, with 7 bases remaining between them. The CDR3 contains 13 residues. The CDR3 DNA reads as TGTGCCATCCGCGCCTCAACTAATGAAAAACTGTTTTTT. This gives the protein CAIRASTNEKLFF.

The J gene is TRBJ1-5, the V gene TRBV19; no firm D call. This CDR3 comprises 14 residues. The ends were cut back, 7 bases at V and 0 bases at J, with 10 bases in the middle. The V gene's germline CDR1 is LNHDA and CDR2 SQIVND (reference sequence). The CDR3 nucleotides are TGTGCCAGTACTAGCCAGTATAGCAATCAGCCCCAGCATTTT. Its translation: CASTSQYSNQPQHF.

The V call is TRBV7-3, the J call TRBJ2-5, with D tentatively TRBD2 (6 bases). V lost 2 bases, J lost 4 bases, and 11 bases lay in between. The CDR3 sequence is 14 residues long. Germline CDR1 and CDR2: SGHTA and FQGTGA. Here the CDR3 reads CASSLVAGRETQYF. The CDR3 coding sequence is TGTGCCAGCAGCTTAGTGGCGGGGAGAGAGACCCAGTACTTC.

In regard to this clone: Being one base from a much bigger clone, this may be a read error. V and J are TRBV12-3 or TRBV12-4 and TRBJ1-2; 7 bases map to TRBD1. The trim removed 6 bases at V and 4 bases at J, leaving 2 bases unmatched. The CDR3 is made up of 12 amino acids. CDR3 sequence (DNA): TGTGCCAGCAGAACAGGGGTCTATGGCTACACCTTC. Translated, it gives CASRTGVYGYTF.

This chain uses TRBV11-2 with TRBJ1-5; 9 nucleotides agree with TRBD1. This CDR3 is built from 15 residues. Germline loops: CDR1 SGHAT, CDR2 FQNNGV. Germline trimming cut 5 bases from V and 7 bases from J; bases unmatched to any gene: 9. The CDR3 sequence: CASSRTGTGSQPQHF. The CDR3 bases are TGTGCCAGCAGCCGAACCGGGACAGGGAGCCAGCCCCAGCATTTT.

This chain joins TRBV7-8 and TRBJ1-4; D gene uncertain. Germline-derived CDR1 and CDR2 are SGHVS and FQNEAQ. The CDR3 totals 16 residues. Trimming took off 1 base at V and 6 bases at J, with 15 bases between the two ends. The CDR3 sequence: CASSLGGGQRDEKLFF. As DNA, the CDR3 is TGTGCCAGCAGCTTAGGGGGTGGTCAGAGGGATGAAAAACTGTTTTTT.